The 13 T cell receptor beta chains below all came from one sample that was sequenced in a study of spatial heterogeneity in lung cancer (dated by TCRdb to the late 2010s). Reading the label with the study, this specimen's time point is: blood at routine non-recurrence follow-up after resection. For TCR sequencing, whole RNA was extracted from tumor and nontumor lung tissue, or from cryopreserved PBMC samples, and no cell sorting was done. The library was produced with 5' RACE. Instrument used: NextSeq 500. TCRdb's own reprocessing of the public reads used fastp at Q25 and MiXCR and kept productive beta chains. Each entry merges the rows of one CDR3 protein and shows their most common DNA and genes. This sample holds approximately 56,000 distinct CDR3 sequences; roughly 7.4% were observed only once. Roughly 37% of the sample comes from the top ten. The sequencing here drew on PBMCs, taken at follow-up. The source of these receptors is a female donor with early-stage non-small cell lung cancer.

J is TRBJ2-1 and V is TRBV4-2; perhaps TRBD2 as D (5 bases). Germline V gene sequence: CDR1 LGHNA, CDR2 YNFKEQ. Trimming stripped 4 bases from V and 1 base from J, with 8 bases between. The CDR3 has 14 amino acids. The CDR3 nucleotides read TGTGCCAGCAGCCGGACTTATTCCTACAATGAGCAGTTCTTC. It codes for CASSRTYSYNEQFF.

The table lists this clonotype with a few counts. CDR3 sequence: CASSPARIGELFF. CDR3 bases: TGTGCCAGCAGCCCCGCGAGGATCGGGGAGCTGTTTTTT. The chain is built from TRBV7-9 and TRBJ2-2; D unresolved. This CDR3 is built from 13 residues. The germline CDR1 and CDR2 sequences are SEHNR and FQNEAQ (reference sequence). Trimming took off 5 bases at V and 7 bases at J, with 11 bases between the two ends.

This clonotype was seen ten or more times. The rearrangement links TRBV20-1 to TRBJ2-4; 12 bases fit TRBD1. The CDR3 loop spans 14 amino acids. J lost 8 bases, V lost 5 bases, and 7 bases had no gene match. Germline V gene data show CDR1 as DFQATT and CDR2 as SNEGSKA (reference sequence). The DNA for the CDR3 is TGCAGTGCTGGGGGTGGGGACAGGGGGCACATTCAGTACTTC. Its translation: CSAGGGDRGHIQYF.

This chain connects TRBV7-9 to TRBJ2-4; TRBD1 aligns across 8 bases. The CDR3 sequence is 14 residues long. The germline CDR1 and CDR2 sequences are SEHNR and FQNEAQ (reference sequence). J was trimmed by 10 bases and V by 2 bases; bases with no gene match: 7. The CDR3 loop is CASSLLGTGKIQYF. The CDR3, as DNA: TGTGCCAGCAGCTTATTGGGGACAGGCAAAATTCAGTACTTC.

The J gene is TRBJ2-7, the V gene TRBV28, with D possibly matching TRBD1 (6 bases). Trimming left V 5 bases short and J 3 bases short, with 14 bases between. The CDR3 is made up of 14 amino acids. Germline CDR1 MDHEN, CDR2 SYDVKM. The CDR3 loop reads CASSLRDKGYEQYF. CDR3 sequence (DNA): TGTGCCAGCAGTCTCCGGGACAAAGGCTACGAGCAGTACTTC.

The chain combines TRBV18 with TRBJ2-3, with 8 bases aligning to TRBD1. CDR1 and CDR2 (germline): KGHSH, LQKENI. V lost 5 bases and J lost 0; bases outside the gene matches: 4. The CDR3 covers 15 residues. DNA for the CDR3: TGTGCCAGCTCATCCGGACAGGGCAGCACAGATACGCAGTATTTT. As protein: CASSSGQGSTDTQYF.

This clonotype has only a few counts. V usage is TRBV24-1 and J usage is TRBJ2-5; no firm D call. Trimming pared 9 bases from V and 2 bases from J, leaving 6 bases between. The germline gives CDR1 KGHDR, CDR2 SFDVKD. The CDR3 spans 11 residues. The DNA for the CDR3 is TGTGCCACCGGAGAACAAGAGACCCAGTACTTC. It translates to CATGEQETQYF.

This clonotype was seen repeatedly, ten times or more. The CDR3 DNA reads TGTGCCAGCAGCTTTGGACGGAGAGAGACCCAGTACTTC. It translates to CASSFGRRETQYF. The chain couples TRBV11-2 to TRBJ2-5; the D is unclear. Trimming left V 3 bases short and J 4 bases short, with 9 bases between. CDR3 length: 13 residues. Germline V gene data show CDR1 as SGHAT and CDR2 as FQNNGV.

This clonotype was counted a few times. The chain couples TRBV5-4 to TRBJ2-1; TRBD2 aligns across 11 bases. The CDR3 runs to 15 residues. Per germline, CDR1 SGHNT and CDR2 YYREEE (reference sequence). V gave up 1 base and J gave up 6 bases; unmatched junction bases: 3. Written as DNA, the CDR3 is TGTGCCAGCAGCTTGTTAGCGGGGGGGCCCAATGAGCAGTTCTTC. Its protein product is CASSLLAGGPNEQFF. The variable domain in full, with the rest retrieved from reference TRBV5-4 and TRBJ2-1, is ETGVTQSPTHLIKTRGQQVTLRCSSQSGHNTVSWYQQALGQGPQFIFQYYREEENGRGNFPPRFSGLQFPNYSSELNVNALELDDSALYLCASSLLAGGPNEQFFGPGTRLTVL.

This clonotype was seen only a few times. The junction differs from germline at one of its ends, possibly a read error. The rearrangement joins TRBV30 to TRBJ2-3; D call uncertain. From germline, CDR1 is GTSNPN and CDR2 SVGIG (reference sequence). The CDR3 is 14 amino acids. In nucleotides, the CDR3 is TGTGCCCGGAGTGTCACGGGCCTCACAGATACGCAGTATTTT. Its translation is CARSVTGLTDTQYF.

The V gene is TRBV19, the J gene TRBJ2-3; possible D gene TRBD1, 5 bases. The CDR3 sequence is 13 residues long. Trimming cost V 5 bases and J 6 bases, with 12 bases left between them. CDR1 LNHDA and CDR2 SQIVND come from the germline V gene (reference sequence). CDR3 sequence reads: CASSLQGRDTQYF. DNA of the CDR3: TGTGCCAGTAGTCTGCAGGGTCGGGATACGCAGTATTTT.

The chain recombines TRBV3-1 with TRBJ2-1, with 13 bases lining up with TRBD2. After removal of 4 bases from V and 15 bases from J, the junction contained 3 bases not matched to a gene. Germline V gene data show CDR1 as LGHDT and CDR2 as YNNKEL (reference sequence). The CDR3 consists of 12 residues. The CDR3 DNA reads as TGTGCCAGCAGCCTAGGACTAGCGGGGGTGTTCTTC. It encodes CASSLGLAGVFF.

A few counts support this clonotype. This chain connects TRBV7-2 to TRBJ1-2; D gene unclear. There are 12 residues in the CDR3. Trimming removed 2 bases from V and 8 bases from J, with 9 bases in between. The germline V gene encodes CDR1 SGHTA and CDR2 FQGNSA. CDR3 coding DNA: TGTGCCAGCAGCTTATTCATGTCCGGCTACACCTTC. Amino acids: CASSLFMSGYTF. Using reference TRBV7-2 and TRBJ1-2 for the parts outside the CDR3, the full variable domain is GAGVSQSPSNKVTEKGKDVELRCDPISGHTALYWYRQSLGQGLEFLIYFQGNSAPDKSGLPSDRFSAERTGGSVSTLTIQRTQQEDSAVYLCASSLFMSGYTFGSGTRLTVV.